This T cell receptor beta chain was captured in a study of shared clonotypes between healthy human individuals. TCRdb's copy holds only in-frame clones and misses some; the assay was immunoSEQ multiplex PCR. The sample has just under 350,000 clones; around 70% are singletons. Germline V gives CDR1 SGHRS, CDR2 YFSETQ. The CDR3 is made up of 14 amino acids. V lost 5 bases, J lost 0 bases, and 6 bases lay in between. Material for sequencing was memory CD4+ T cells sorted from blood. Subset noted: CD45RA-negative fraction. The source is a man aged 25-45 years in good health. V usage is TRBV5-1 and J usage is TRBJ2-6; D unresolved. CDR3 in amino acids: CASRVVSGANVLTF. The CDR3 DNA sequence: TGCGCCAGCAGGGTCGTCTCTGGGGCCAACGTCCTGACTTTC.